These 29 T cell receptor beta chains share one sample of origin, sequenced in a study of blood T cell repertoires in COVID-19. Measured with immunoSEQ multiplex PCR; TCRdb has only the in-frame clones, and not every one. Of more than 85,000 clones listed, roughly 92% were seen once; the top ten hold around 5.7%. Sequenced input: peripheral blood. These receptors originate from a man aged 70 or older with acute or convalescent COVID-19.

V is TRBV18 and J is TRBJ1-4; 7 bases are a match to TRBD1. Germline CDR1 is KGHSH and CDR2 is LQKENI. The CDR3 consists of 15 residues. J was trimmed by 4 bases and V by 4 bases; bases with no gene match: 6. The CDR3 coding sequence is TGTGCCAGCTCACATACGGGACAGATTAATGAAAAACTGTTTTTT. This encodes CASSHTGQINEKLFF.

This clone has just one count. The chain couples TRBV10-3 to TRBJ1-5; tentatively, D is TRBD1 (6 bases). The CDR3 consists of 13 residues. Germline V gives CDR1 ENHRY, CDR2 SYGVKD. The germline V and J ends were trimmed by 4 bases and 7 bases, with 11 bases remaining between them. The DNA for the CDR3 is TGTGCCATCAGTGTGGGGGCGCGACAGCCCCAGCATTTT. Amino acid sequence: CAISVGARQPQHF.

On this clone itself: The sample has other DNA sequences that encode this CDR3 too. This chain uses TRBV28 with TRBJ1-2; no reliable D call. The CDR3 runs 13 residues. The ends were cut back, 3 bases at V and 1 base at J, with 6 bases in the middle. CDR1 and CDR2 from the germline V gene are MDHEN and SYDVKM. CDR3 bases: TGTGCCAGCAGTTTCGGCGGTAACTATGGCTACACCTTC. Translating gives CASSFGGNYGYTF.

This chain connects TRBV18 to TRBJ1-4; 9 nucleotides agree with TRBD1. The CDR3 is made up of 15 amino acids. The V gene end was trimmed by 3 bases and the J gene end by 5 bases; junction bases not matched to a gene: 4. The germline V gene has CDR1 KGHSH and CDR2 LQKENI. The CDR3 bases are TGTGCCAGCTCACCTTCCGGGACAGGGAATGAAAAACTGTTTTTT. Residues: CASSPSGTGNEKLFF.

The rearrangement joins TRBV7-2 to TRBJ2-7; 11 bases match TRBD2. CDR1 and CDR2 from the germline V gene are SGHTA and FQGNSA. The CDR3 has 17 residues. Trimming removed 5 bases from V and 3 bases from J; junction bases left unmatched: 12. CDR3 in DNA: TGTGCCAGCAGCCAAACGGGACTAGCGGTTCCCCTCTACGAGCAGTACTTC. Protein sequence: CASSQTGLAVPLYEQYF.

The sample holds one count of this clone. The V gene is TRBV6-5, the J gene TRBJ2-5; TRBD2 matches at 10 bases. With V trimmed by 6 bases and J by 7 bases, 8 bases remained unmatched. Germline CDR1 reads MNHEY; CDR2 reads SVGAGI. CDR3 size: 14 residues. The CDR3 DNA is TGTGCCAGCAGGGATCTAGCGGGAGTAGGGACCCAGTACTTC. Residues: CASRDLAGVGTQYF.

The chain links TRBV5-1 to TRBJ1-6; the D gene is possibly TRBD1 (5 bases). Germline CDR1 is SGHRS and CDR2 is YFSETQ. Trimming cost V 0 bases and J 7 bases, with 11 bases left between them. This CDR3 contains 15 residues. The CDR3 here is CASSLEGHVNSPLHF. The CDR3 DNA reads TGCGCCAGCAGCTTGGAGGGGCATGTCAATTCACCCCTCCACTTT.

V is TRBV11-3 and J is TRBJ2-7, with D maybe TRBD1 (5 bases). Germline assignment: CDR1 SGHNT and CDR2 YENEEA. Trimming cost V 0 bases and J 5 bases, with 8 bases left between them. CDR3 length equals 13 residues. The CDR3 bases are TGTGCCAGCAGCTTAGACAGGGTGGACGAGCAGTACTTC. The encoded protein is CASSLDRVDEQYF.

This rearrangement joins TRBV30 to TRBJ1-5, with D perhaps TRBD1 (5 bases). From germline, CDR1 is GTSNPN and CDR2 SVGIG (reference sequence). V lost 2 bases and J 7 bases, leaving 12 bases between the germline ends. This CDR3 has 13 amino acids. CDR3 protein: CAWSRGREQPQHF. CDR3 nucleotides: TGTGCCTGGAGTCGGGGGAGGGAACAGCCCCAGCATTTT.

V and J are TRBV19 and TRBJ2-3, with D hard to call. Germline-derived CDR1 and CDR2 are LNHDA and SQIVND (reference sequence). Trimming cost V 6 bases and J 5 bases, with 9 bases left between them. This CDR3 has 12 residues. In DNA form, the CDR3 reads TGTGCCAGTAGGTTGAGTGGAGATACGCAGTATTTT. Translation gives CASRLSGDTQYF.

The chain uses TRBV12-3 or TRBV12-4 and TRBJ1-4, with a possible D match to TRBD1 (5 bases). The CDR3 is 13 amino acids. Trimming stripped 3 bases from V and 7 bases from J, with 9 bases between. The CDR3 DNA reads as TGTGCCAGCAGTTTGGGGGGGAGTGAAAAACTGTTTTTT. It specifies CASSLGGSEKLFF.

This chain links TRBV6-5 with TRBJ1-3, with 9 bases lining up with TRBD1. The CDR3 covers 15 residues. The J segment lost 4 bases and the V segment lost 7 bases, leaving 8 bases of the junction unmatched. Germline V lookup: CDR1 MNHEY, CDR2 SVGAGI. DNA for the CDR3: TGTGCCAGCACTTGGGACAGGGCAGCGGGAAACACCATATATTTT. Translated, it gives CASTWDRAAGNTIYF.

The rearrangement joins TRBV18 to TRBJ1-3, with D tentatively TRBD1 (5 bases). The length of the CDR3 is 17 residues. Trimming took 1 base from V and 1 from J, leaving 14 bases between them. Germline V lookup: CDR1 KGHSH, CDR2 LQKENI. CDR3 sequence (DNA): TGTGCCAGCTCACCACGAGCAGGGATATCATCTGGAAACACCATATATTTT. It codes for CASSPRAGISSGNTIYF.

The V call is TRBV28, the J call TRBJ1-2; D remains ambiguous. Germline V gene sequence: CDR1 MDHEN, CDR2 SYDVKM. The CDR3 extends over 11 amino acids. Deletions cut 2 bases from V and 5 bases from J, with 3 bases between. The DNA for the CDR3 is TGTGCCAGCAGTTTACAGTATGGCTACACCTTC. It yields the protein CASSLQYGYTF.

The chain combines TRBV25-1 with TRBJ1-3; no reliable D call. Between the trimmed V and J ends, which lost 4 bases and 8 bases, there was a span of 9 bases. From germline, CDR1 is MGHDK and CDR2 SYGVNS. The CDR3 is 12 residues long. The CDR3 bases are TGTGCCAGCAGTGGTCAGAGGGACACCATATATTTT. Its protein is CASSGQRDTIYF.

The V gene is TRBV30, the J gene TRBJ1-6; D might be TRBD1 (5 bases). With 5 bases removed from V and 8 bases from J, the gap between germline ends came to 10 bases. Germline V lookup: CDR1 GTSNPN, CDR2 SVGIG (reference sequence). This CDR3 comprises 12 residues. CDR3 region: CAWGLTDSPLHF. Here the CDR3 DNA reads TGTGCCTGGGGATTGACAGATTCACCCCTCCACTTT.

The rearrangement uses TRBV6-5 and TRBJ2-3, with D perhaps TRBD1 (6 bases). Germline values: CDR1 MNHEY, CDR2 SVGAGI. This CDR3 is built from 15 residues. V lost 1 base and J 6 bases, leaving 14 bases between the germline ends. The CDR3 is CASSYWGLGGDTQYF. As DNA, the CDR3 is TGTGCCAGCAGTTACTGGGGGCTTGGGGGCGATACGCAGTATTTT.

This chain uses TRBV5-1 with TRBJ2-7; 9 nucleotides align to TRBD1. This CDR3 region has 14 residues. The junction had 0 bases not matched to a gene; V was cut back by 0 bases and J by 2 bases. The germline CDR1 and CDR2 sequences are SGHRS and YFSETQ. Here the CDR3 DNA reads TGCGCCAGCAGCTTGGGACAGGGGGCCTACGAGCAGTACTTC. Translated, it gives CASSLGQGAYEQYF.

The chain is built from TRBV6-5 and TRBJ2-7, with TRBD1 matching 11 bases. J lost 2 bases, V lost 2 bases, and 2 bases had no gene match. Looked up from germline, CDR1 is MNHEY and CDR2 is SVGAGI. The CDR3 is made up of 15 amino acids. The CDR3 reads CASSYRGQGAYEQYF. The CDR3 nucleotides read TGTGCCAGCAGTTACCGGGGACAGGGGGCCTACGAGCAGTACTTC.

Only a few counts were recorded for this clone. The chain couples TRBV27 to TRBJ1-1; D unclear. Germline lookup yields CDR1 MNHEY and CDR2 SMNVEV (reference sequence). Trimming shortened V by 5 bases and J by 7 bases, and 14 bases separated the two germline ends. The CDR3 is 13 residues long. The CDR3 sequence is CASSPIDRVEAFF. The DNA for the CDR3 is TGTGCCAGCAGTCCCATCGACCGGGTTGAAGCTTTCTTT.

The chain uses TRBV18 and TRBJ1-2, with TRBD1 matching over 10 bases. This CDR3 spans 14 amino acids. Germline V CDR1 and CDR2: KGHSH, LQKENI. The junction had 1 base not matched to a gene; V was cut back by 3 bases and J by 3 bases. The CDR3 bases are TGTGCCAGCTCACCGGACAGGGGGGACTATGGCTACACCTTC. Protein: CASSPDRGDYGYTF.

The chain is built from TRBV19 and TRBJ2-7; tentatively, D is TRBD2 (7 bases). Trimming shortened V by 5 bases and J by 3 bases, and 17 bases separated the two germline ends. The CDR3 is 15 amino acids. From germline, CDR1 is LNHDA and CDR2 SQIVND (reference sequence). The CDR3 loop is CASSSTGGKNYEQYF. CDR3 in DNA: TGTGCCAGTAGTTCAACGGGGGGCAAGAACTACGAGCAGTACTTC.

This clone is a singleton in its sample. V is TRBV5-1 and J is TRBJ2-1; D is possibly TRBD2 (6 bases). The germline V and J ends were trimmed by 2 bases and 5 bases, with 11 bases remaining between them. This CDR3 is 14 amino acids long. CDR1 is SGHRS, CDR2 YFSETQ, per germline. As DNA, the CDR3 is TGCGCCAGCAGCTTCGCCGGGGGAGACAATGAGCAGTTCTTC. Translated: CASSFAGGDNEQFF.

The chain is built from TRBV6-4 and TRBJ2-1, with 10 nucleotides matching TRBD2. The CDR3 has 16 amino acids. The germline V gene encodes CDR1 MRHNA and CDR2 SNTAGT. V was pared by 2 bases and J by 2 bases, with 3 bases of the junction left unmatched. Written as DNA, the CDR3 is TGTGCCAGCAGTGACAGGCTAGCGGGAGCCTACAATGAGCAGTTCTTC. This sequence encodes CASSDRLAGAYNEQFF.

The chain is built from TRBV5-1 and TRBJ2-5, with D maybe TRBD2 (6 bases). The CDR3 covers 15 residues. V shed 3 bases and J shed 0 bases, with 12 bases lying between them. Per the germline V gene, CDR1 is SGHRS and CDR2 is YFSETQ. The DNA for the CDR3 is TGCGCCAGCAGCTCACTGGGACTGAACCAAGAGACCCAGTACTTC. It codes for CASSSLGLNQETQYF.

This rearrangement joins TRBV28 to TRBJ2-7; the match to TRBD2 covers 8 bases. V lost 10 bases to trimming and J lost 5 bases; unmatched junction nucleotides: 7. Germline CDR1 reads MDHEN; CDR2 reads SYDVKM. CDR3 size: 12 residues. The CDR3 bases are TGTGCCACCCGGACAGCGGGAGACGAGCAGTACTTC. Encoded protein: CATRTAGDEQYF.

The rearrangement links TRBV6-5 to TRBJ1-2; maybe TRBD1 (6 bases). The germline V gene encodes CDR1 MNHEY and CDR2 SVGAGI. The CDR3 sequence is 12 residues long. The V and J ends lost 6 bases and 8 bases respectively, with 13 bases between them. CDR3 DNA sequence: TGTGCCAGCAGGGAGGCGGGGGGCGGCTACACCTTC. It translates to CASREAGGGYTF.

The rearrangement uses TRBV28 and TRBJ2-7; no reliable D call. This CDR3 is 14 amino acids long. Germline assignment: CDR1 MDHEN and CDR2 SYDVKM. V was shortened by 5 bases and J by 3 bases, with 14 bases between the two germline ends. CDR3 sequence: CASSGRGVGYEQYF. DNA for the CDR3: TGTGCCAGCAGTGGCAGAGGAGTAGGCTACGAGCAGTACTTC. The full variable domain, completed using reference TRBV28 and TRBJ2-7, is DVKVTQSSRYLVKRTGEKVFLECVQDMDHENMFWYRQDPGLGLRLIYFSYDVKMKEKGDIPEGYSVSREKKERFSLILESASTNQTSMYLCASSGRGVGYEQYFGPGTRLTVT.

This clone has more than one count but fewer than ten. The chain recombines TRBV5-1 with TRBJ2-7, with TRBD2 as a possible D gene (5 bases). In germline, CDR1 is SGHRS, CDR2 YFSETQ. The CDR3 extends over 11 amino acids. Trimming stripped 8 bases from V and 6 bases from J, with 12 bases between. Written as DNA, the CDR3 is TGCGCCAGTCGCGAGGGTGGCGAGCAGTACTTC. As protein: CASREGGEQYF.